This section outlines one TCR beta chain sequence together with its context. Its target is not known. TCRdb's copy holds only in-frame clones and misses some; the assay was immunoSEQ multiplex PCR. The sample consists of roughly 650,000 clones, roughly 96% of them appearing once. Positive CCR7 selection of CD45RO-negative cells yielded the naive CD8 cells, and terminally differentiated effector memory CD45RA+ cells were excluded. These data belong to a study of shared clonotypes between healthy human individuals. Trimming took 4 bases from V and 0 from J, leaving 13 bases between them. The CDR3 covers 15 residues. The V gene's germline CDR1 is MGHDK and CDR2 SYGVNS. General study findings and limits: Across a few donors, naive CD4 shared 5% to 5.5%, naive CD8 under 4%, memory CD4 roughly 2.3%, memory CD8 0.35% to 0.5%.

Sequencing used naive CD8+ T cells sorted from blood. This TCR derives from a woman younger than 45 in good health. The chain combines TRBV25-1 with TRBJ2-7; D is possibly TRBD1 or TRBD2 (5 bases each). This CDR3 reads CASSAPGRPSYEQYF. CDR3 nucleotide sequence: TGTGCCAGCAGTGCCCCGGGACGACCCTCCTACGAGCAGTACTTC.